A selection of T cell receptor beta chains follows, all from one sample in a study of naive and memory T cell subsets. A single record per CDR3 protein comes from TCRdb applying MiXCR to the UMI-ligation and nested PCR reads. Of roughly 140,000 distinct CDR3 sequences listed, 17% are singletons. Input material: naive CD4+ T cells from blood. Receptor source: a human donor in good health. The CDR3 runs from the conserved cysteine through the conserved F or W. D genes are given only for firm matches. Size values are once, few and many counts, or a class for expanded clones, and some rows have none.

D	size	V	J	DNA	CDR3
-	few	TRBV3-1	TRBJ2-7	TGTGCCAGCAGCCAAGCCTCGGGTAGCGCCGAGCAGTACTTC	CASSQASGSAEQYF
TRBD1	few	TRBV3-1	TRBJ2-1	TGTGCCAGCAGCCCACCGGGACAGGGTAAGAATGAGCAGTTCTTC	CASSPPGQGKNEQFF
-	-	TRBV29-1	TRBJ2-7	TGCAGCGTGCAAACTCGCGGTGTGGACTACGAGCAGTACTTC	CSVQTRGVDYEQYF
-	few	TRBV18	TRBJ1-4	TGTGCCAGCTCACCACTACCGTGGCGGGGCTCTGGGAAACTGTTTTTT	CASSPLPWRGSGKLFF
-	-	TRBV6-6	TRBJ2-7	TGTGCCAGCAGGGCCCGGGACTACGAGCAGTACTTC	CASRARDYEQYF
-	-	TRBV20-1	TRBJ1-5	TGCAGTGCTAGCTGGAGGAATCAGCCCCAGCATTTT	CSASWRNQPQHF
TRBD2	-	TRBV6-2/TRBV6-3	TRBJ2-7	TGTGCCAGCAGTTACCCAGCGGGATGGAGCTCCTACGAGCAGTACTTC	CASSYPAGWSSYEQYF
-	-	TRBV7-9	TRBJ2-2	TGTGCCAGCAGCTTAGCGTCGGGATCCGGGGAGCTGTTTTTT	CASSLASGSGELFF
-	many	TRBV7-2	TRBJ2-5	TGTGCCAGCAGTTCCAAAGAGACCCAGTACTTC	CASSSKETQYF
-	few	TRBV4-2	TRBJ2-7	TGTGCCAGCAGCCAAGTGGCGGGGGCGGGACCTCAATCCTACGAGCAGTACTTC	CASSQVAGAGPQSYEQYF
TRBD1	-	TRBV7-9	TRBJ2-7	TGTGCCAGCAGCCCGGGACAGGGGCCCTACTACGAGCAGTACTTC	CASSPGQGPYYEQYF
-	few	TRBV11-2	TRBJ2-7	TGTGCCAGCAGCTCCACAAGGGACGGAATGATGCAGTACTTC	CASSSTRDGMMQYF
-	-	TRBV11-2	TRBJ2-6	TGTGCCAGCAGCTTAGGCTTGTGGGCGGGACACTCTGGGGCCAACGTCCTGACTTTC	CASSLGLWAGHSGANVLTF
TRBD1	-	TRBV6-2/TRBV6-3	TRBJ2-5	TGTGCCAGCACGATTCCCGGGACAGGGAGTGAGACCCAGTACTTC	CASTIPGTGSETQYF
-	few	TRBV5-6	TRBJ2-6	TGTGCCAGCAGCTTGTTGGGGAAGGCTGGGGCCAACGTCCTGACTTTC	CASSLLGKAGANVLTF
-	many	TRBV6-2/TRBV6-3	TRBJ2-6	TGTGCCAGCAGCGGAGGGCCTTATGGGGCCAACGTCCTGACTTTC	CASSGGPYGANVLTF
TRBD2	few	TRBV7-9	TRBJ2-7	TGTGCCAGCAGCCCAATAGCGGGAGTGTCCTACGAGCAGTACTTC	CASSPIAGVSYEQYF
TRBD1	few	TRBV20-1	TRBJ2-6	TGCAGTGCTAGACGCGTCCCCGGGACAGGGGTGACTGGGGCCAACGTCCTGACTTTC	CSARRVPGTGVTGANVLTF
-	-	TRBV6-5	TRBJ2-3	TGTGCCAGCAGTTACTCGGTAGGGTCGGCGGCCACAGATACGCAGTATTTT	CASSYSVGSAATDTQYF
-	few	TRBV20-1	TRBJ1-4	TGCAGTGCTAGTGTTGGGCCCCCTAATGAAAAACTGTTTTTT	CSASVGPPNEKLFF
TRBD2	few	TRBV7-2	TRBJ2-3	TGTGCCAGCATCCTACGTAGCGGGAGATTTATGGCAGATACGCAGTATTTT	CASILRSGRFMADTQYF
TRBD1	few	TRBV6-6	TRBJ2-7	TGTGCCAGCAGTTCTCTGGGGACAGGGGTCTACGAGCAGTACTTC	CASSSLGTGVYEQYF
-	few	TRBV30	TRBJ2-1	TGTGCCTGGAGTGCAACGCCCAAACCCGGGACCCTTGGAGCGTTCTTC	CAWSATPKPGTLGAFF
TRBD2	-	TRBV20-1	TRBJ2-3	TGCAGTGCTAGTGGGACTAGCGGGATCACAGATACGCAGTATTTT	CSASGTSGITDTQYF
-	-	TRBV7-2	TRBJ2-1	TGTGCCAGCAGCCAAGACAGAACTCGAGTCAATGAGCAGTTCTTC	CASSQDRTRVNEQFF
-	-	TRBV12-3/TRBV12-4	TRBJ1-2	TGTGCCAGCCGAAGGAAACGGGACAACGCATCACTGCACTATGGCTACACCTTC	CASRRKRDNASLHYGYTF
-	few	TRBV4-1	TRBJ2-3	TGCGCCAGCAGCCACCCAAGACCAGGGACTAGCACAGATACGCAGTATTTT	CASSHPRPGTSTDTQYF
TRBD2	-	TRBV12-3/TRBV12-4	TRBJ2-1	TGTGCCAGCAGACCCCCACTAGGGCTAGCGGGAGTTATACACAATGAGCAGTTCTTC	CASRPPLGLAGVIHNEQFF
-	few	TRBV7-9	TRBJ2-1	TGTGCCAGCAGCTTAAGGCAGGCGGGGTTCAGGGGCAATGAGCAGTTCTTC	CASSLRQAGFRGNEQFF
-	-	TRBV5-1	TRBJ2-5	TGCGCCAGCAGCTTGCGCCAGGGAGAGCAAGAGACCCAGTACTTC	CASSLRQGEQETQYF
-	-	TRBV5-5	TRBJ2-5	TGTGCCAGCAGCCGCCCGGGACCCCAGGGGTCAGAGACCCAGTACTTC	CASSRPGPQGSETQYF
-	-	TRBV5-4	TRBJ2-7	TGTGCCAGCAGCTTCGGAGGGGGGGTACCCCCCTACGAGCAGTACTTC	CASSFGGGVPPYEQYF
-	-	TRBV28	TRBJ2-5	TGTGCCACCAAACTGCTCCAAGAGACCCAGTACTTC	CATKLLQETQYF
-	-	TRBV20-1	TRBJ2-7	TGCAGTGCGGAAAAGAGTCAGTCTGCCTACGAGCAGTACTTC	CSAEKSQSAYEQYF
TRBD2	-	TRBV4-2	TRBJ2-7	TGTGCCAGCAGCCAACTTCCCTACCGGACTAGCGGGAGGGCCGGTGAGCAGTACTTC	CASSQLPYRTSGRAGEQYF
-	many	TRBV12-3/TRBV12-4	TRBJ2-5	TGTGCCAGCTGTAGACAGCAAGAGACCCAGTACTTC	CASCRQQETQYF
-	-	TRBV29-1	TRBJ1-1	TGCAGCGTTGAATACGTGAACACTGAAGCTTTCTTT	CSVEYVNTEAFF
-	-	TRBV6-5	TRBJ2-7	TGTGCCAGCAGTACCCCCGAACAGCAGTACTTC	CASSTPEQQYF